A selection of T cell receptor beta chains follows, all from one sample in a study of identical twins. Each CDR3 protein gets one entry after TCRdb re-called the 5' RACE reads with MiXCR. The data show 640,000 or so distinct CDR3 sequences, 5.5% to 7.5% seen once. The sample comprised naive T cells sorted from blood. These receptor sequences come from a man aged 18 to 30 in good health. Each CDR3 is given with its conserved first and last residue. Some rows have no size entry. The others give once, few or many, or a class for an expanded clone.

clone size	J gene	V gene	CDR3 protein
-	TRBJ2-5	TRBV7-2	CATRTSGAGETQYF
few	TRBJ2-6	TRBV10-3	CAISQDGTSGANVLTF
many	TRBJ2-5	TRBV7-9	CASTLSGQGVETQYF
few	TRBJ2-2	TRBV5-8	CASSFLVADNTGELFF
few	TRBJ2-5	TRBV7-2	CASSLHEGTQYF
many	TRBJ2-1	TRBV6-1	CASSTQLAGGHNEQFF
-	TRBJ1-4	TRBV28	CASSLSWTRNEKLFF
many	TRBJ2-5	TRBV6-2/TRBV6-3	CASSPGLAGAGTQYF
-	TRBJ2-6	TRBV5-1	CASSLSKSGANVLTF
many	TRBJ1-5	TRBV20-1	CSARGQSNQPQHF
many	TRBJ2-3	TRBV24-1	CATSDFRASDSTDTQYF
-	TRBJ1-4	TRBV5-6	CASSSGQGVPTNEKLFF